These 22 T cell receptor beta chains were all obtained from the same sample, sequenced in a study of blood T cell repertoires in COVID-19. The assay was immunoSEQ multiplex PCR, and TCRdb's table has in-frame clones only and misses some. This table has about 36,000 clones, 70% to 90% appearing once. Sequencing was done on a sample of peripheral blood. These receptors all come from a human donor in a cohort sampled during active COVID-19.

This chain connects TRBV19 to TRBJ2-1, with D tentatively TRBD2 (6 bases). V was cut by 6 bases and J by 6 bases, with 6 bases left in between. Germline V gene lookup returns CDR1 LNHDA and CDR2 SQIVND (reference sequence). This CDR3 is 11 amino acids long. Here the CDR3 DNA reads TGTGCCAGTAGCGGGGGCAATGAGCAGTTCTTC. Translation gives CASSGGNEQFF.

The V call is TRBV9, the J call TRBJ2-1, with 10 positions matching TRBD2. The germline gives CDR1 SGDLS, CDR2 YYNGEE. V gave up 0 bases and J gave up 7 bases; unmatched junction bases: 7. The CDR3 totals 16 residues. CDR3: CASSVAAAGGQNEQFF. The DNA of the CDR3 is TGTGCCAGCAGCGTAGCTGCAGCGGGGGGGCAGAATGAGCAGTTCTTC.

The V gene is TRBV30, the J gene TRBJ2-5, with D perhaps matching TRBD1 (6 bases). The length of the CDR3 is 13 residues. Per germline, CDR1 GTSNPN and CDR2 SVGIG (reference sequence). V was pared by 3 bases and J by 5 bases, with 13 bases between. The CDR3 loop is CAWRGTSYETQYF. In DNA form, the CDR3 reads TGTGCCTGGAGGGGGACATCTTACGAGACCCAGTACTTC.

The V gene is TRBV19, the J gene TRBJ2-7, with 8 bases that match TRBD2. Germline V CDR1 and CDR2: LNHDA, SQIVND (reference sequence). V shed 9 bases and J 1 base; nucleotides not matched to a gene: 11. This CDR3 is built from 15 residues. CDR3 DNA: TGTGCCAGCTACGGGGGGGGCACCCCTTCCTACGAGCAGTACTTC. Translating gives CASYGGGTPSYEQYF.

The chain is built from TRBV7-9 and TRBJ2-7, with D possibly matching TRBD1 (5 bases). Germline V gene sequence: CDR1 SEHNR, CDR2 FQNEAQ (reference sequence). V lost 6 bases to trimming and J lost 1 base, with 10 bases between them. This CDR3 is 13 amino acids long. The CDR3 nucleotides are TGTGCCAGCAGTCTGGACATGTCCTACGAGCAGTACTTC. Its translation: CASSLDMSYEQYF.

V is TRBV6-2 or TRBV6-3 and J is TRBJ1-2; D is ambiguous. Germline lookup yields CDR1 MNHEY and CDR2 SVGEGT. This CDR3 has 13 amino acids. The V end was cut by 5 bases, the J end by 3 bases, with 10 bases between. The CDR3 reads CASSPQEDYGYTF. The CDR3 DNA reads TGTGCCAGCAGTCCCCAGGAGGACTATGGCTACACCTTC.

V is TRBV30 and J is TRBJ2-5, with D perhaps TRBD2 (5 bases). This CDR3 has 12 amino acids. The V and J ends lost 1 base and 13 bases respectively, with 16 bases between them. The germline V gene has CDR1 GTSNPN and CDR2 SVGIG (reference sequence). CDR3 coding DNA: TGTGCCTGGAGTGGGGAGCGTACCTTTTTGTACTTC. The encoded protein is CAWSGERTFLYF.

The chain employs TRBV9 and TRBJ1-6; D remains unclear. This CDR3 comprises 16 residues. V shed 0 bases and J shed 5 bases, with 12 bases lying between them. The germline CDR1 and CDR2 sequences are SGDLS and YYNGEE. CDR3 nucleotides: TGTGCCAGCAGCGTAGGGGGAGGGCTCCATAATTCACCCCTCCACTTT. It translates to CASSVGGGLHNSPLHF.

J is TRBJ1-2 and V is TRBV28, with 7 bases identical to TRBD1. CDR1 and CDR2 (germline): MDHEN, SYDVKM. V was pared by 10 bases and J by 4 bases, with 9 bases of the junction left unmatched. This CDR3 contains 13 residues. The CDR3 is CAIHRDSGYGYTF. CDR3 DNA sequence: TGTGCCATACATCGGGACAGCGGCTATGGCTACACCTTC.

CDR3 residues: CASSQQGLGNQPQHF. The CDR3 DNA reads TGCGCCAGCAGTCAACAGGGATTGGGGAATCAGCCCCAGCATTTT. The chain is built from TRBV23-1 and TRBJ1-5, with D perhaps matching TRBD1 (5 bases). TRBV23-1 is flagged as an ORF with uncertain function. The CDR3 is 15 residues long. V was pared by 2 bases and J by 4 bases, with 12 bases between.

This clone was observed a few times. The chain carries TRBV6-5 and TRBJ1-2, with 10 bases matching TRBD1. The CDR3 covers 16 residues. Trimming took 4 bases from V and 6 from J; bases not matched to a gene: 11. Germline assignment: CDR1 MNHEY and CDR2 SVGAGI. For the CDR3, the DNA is TGTGCCAGCAGTTTTGGACAGGGGGGACCTCGAGATGGCTACACCTTC. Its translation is CASSFGQGGPRDGYTF.

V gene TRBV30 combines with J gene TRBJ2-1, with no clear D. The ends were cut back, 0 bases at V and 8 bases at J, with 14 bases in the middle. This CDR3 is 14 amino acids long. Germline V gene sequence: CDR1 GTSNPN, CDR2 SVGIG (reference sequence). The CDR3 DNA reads TGTGCCTGGAGTGTACGAAACTCGCACCATGAGCAGTTCTTC. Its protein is CAWSVRNSHHEQFF.

The CDR3 sequence is CASSAAWASLYEQYF. The CDR3 nucleotides read TGCGCCAGCAGTGCGGCCTGGGCTTCACTCTACGAGCAGTACTTC. The gene calls are TRBV10-2 and TRBJ2-7; D remains unclear. Germline CDR1 and CDR2: WSHSY and SAAADI. CDR3 length: 15 amino acids. The V and J ends lost 4 bases and 3 bases respectively, with 16 bases between them.

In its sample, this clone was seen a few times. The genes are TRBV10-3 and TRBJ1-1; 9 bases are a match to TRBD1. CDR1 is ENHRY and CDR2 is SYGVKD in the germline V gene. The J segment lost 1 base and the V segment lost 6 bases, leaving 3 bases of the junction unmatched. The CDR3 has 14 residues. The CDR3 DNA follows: TGTGCCATCAGCCGGGACAGGGAGAACACTGAAGCTTTCTTT. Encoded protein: CAISRDRENTEAFF.

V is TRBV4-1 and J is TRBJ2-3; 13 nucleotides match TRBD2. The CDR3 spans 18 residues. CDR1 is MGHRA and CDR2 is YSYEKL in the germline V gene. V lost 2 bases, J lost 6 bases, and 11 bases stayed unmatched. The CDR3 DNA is TGCGCCAGCAGCCAACGGACTAGCGGGGGCCCCCACAAGGATACGCAGTATTTT. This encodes CASSQRTSGGPHKDTQYF.

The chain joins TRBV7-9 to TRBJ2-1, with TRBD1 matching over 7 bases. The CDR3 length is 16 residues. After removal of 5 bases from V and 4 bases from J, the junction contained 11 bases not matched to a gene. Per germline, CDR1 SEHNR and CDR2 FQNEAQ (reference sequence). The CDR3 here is CASSPDTGQYYNEQFF. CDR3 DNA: TGTGCCAGCAGCCCAGACACGGGACAGTATTACAATGAGCAGTTCTTC.

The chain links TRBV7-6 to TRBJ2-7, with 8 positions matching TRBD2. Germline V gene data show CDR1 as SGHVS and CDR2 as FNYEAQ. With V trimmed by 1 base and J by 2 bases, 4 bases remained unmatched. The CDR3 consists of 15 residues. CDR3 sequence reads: CASSLGSGETYEQYF. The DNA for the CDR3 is TGTGCCAGCAGCTTAGGTAGCGGGGAAACCTACGAGCAGTACTTC.

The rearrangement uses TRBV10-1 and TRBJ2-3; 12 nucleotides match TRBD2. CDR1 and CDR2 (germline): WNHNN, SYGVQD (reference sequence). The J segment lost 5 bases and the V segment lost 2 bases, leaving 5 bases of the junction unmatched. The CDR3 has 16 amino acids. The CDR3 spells CASSEASGGVGDTQYF. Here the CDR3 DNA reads TGCGCCAGCAGTGAGGCTAGCGGGGGGGTTGGAGATACGCAGTATTTT.

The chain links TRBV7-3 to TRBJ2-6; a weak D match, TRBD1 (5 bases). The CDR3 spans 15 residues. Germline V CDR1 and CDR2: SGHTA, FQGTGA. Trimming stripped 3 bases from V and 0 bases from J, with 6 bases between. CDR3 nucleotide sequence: TGTGCCAGCAGCTTTGGGGCCTCTGGGGCCAACGTCCTGACTTTC. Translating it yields CASSFGASGANVLTF.

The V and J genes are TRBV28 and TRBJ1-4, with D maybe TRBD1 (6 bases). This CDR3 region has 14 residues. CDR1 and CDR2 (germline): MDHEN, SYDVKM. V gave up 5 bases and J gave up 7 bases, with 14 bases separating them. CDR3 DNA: TGTGCCAGCAGTAGGGGGGGGCGCGGTGAAAAACTGTTTTTT. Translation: CASSRGGRGEKLFF.

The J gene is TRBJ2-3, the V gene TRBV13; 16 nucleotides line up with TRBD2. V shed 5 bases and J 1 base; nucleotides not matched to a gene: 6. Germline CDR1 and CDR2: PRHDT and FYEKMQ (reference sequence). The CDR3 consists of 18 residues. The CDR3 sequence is CASSQGLAGGPGTDTQYF. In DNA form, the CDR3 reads TGTGCCAGCAGCCAGGGACTAGCGGGGGGGCCGGGCACAGATACGCAGTATTTT.

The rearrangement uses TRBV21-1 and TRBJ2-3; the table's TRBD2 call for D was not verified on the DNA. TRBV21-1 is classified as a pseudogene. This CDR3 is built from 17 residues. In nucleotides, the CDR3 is TGTGCCAGCAGGGCCGGTTGTCCGGGGGGGCACACAGATACGCAGTATTTT. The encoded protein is CASRAGCPGGHTDTQYF.